The 22 T cell receptor beta chains given below trace back to one sample, sequenced in a study of beta chain features in type 1 diabetes. Of the isolated RNA, all was reverse transcribed, and so the sequenced material was expressed TCRB transcripts. Libraries were prepared by immunoSEQ multiplex PCR; TCRdb keeps only in-frame clonotypes and omits some of them. Altogether 220,000 or so clones are present, 68% being singletons, with the ten largest covering 0.053%. Sequencing was done on a sample of naive CD4+ T cells from blood. Every receptor here comes from a man under 40 in good health.

V is TRBV29-1 and J is TRBJ2-7; TRBD1 might be the D (6 bases). This CDR3 region has 11 residues. In germline, CDR1 is SQVTM, CDR2 ANQGSEA. V gave up 8 bases and J gave up 2 bases, with 10 bases separating them. DNA for the CDR3: TGCAGCCGCAGGGACACCTACGAGCAGTACTTC. Amino acids: CSRRDTYEQYF.

The rearrangement links TRBV5-6 to TRBJ2-7; a weak D match, TRBD2 (6 bases). CDR1 is SGHDT and CDR2 is YYEEEE in the germline V gene. The CDR3 is 14 residues long. V shed 4 bases and J shed 2 bases, with 13 bases lying between them. The CDR3 nucleotides are TGTGCCAGCAGCATGCGGGGAATTACCTACGAGCAGTACTTC. Translating gives CASSMRGITYEQYF.

The V and J genes are TRBV7-2 and TRBJ1-6; 7 bases align to TRBD1. Germline trimming cut 6 bases from V and 11 bases from J; bases unmatched to any gene: 19. There are 17 residues in the CDR3. Germline assignment: CDR1 SGHTA and CDR2 FQGNSA. CDR3 residues: CASRIGLAGQNTAPLHF. DNA of the CDR3: TGTGCCAGCAGGATTGGGTTGGCGGGACAGAACACCGCACCCCTCCACTTT.

The chain links TRBV2 to TRBJ2-6; D is undetermined. CDR1 is SNHLY, CDR2 FYNNEI, per germline. This CDR3 has 14 amino acids. With 1 base removed from V and 7 bases from J, the gap between germline ends came to 8 bases. The CDR3 sequence: CASSEVSGANVLTF. DNA for the CDR3: TGTGCCAGCAGTGAAGTCAGTGGAGCCAACGTCCTGACTTTC.

The genes are TRBV19 and TRBJ1-5, with 11 bases identical to TRBD1. The V gene's germline CDR1 is LNHDA and CDR2 SQIVND (reference sequence). Trimming cost V 6 bases and J 14 bases; bases outside gene matches: 9. This CDR3 region has 13 residues. The CDR3 DNA follows: TGTGCCAGTAGCGACTCGGGACAGGGGGTAAAGCATTTT. This sequence encodes CASSDSGQGVKHF.

The chain is built from TRBV7-8 and TRBJ2-2; TRBD1 matches at 9 bases. This CDR3 region has 14 residues. Germline V gene sequence: CDR1 SGHVS, CDR2 FQNEAQ. With 9 bases clipped from V and 5 bases from J, the junction kept 7 bases outside the gene matches. The CDR3 reads CASLTDRGTGELFF. The DNA of the CDR3 is TGTGCCAGTCTGACCGACAGGGGGACCGGGGAGCTGTTTTTT.

This rearrangement joins TRBV6-5 to TRBJ2-6; D not certain. Between the trimmed V and J ends, which lost 2 bases and 0 bases, there was a span of 8 bases. CDR1 and CDR2 (germline): MNHEY, SVGAGI. This CDR3 region has 16 residues. CDR3 sequence reads: CASSYSFLSGANVLTF. The CDR3 nucleotides are TGTGCCAGCAGTTACAGCTTTCTCTCTGGGGCCAACGTCCTGACTTTC.

The V call is TRBV28, the J call TRBJ2-3; D is perhaps TRBD1 (5 bases). CDR1 is MDHEN, CDR2 SYDVKM, per germline. Trimming took off 6 bases at V and 4 bases at J, with 17 bases between the two ends. The CDR3 runs 15 residues. This chain's CDR3 is CASSLWGVPPDTQYF. Here the CDR3 DNA reads TGTGCCAGCAGCCTGTGGGGCGTGCCCCCAGATACGCAGTATTTT.

This clone was seen a single time. The chain has TRBV30 and TRBJ1-5; D unresolved. V was clipped by 0 bases and J by 1 base, with 10 bases between them. The CDR3 is 15 amino acids. Per the germline V gene, CDR1 is GTSNPN and CDR2 is SVGIG (reference sequence). The CDR3 protein is CAWSVFAGSNQPQHF. CDR3 DNA: TGTGCCTGGAGTGTGTTTGCGGGGAGCAATCAGCCCCAGCATTTT. The whole variable domain, filled in from reference TRBV30 and TRBJ1-5, reads SQTIHQWPATLVQPVGSPLSLECTVEGTSNPNLYWYRQAAGRGLQLLFYSVGIGQISSEVPQNLSASRPQDRQFILSSKKLLLSDSGFYLCAWSVFAGSNQPQHFGDGTRLSIL.

The rearrangement joins TRBV4-3 to TRBJ2-1; D remains ambiguous. V lost 5 bases and J 5 bases, leaving 7 bases between the germline ends. The CDR3 is 12 amino acids. CDR1 is LGHNA, CDR2 YSLEER, per germline. CDR3 protein: CASSLTDNEQFF. The CDR3 DNA is TGCGCCAGCAGCTTAACAGACAATGAGCAGTTCTTC.

The gene calls are TRBV30 and TRBJ2-5; 9 nucleotides line up with TRBD2. Germline CDR1 GTSNPN, CDR2 SVGIG (reference sequence). The CDR3 is 14 residues long. The CDR3 here is CALGTSQMGETQYF. CDR3 DNA sequence: TGTGCTTTGGGGACTAGCCAAATGGGTGAGACCCAGTACTTC. The entire variable domain, with the rest obtained from reference TRBV30 and TRBJ2-5, is as follows: SQTIHQWPATLVQPVGSPLSLECTVEGTSNPNLYWYRQAAGRGLQLLFYSVGIGQISSEVPQNLSASRPQDRQFILSSKKLLLSDSGFYLCALGTSQMGETQYFGPGTRLLVL.

The V and J genes are TRBV30 and TRBJ2-7, with 10 bases identical to TRBD1. Germline CDR1 GTSNPN, CDR2 SVGIG (reference sequence). V dropped 3 bases and J dropped 4; count of bases not matched to a gene: 9. CDR3 length: 15 residues. This CDR3 reads CAWSAPDRGPYEQYF. DNA for the CDR3: TGTGCCTGGAGCGCACCCGACAGGGGGCCTTACGAGCAGTACTTC.

This chain connects TRBV6-5 to TRBJ2-1; the match to TRBD1 covers 7 bases. Losses at the gene ends were 5 bases for V and 2 bases for J; bases not matched to a gene: 6. Germline values: CDR1 MNHEY, CDR2 SVGAGI. The length of the CDR3 is 15 residues. CDR3 protein: CASSKTTGPYNEQFF. The CDR3 bases are TGTGCCAGCAGTAAAACGACAGGGCCCTACAATGAGCAGTTCTTC.

The V call is TRBV27, the J call TRBJ2-5; possible D gene TRBD2, 6 bases. Germline-derived CDR1 and CDR2 are MNHEY and SMNVEV (reference sequence). CDR3 size: 14 residues. The ends were cut back, 7 bases at V and 5 bases at J, with 17 bases in the middle. Here the CDR3 reads CASTSGGGSETQYF. Written as DNA, the CDR3 is TGTGCCAGCACCTCCGGTGGGGGGAGCGAGACCCAGTACTTC.

The gene calls are TRBV7-2 and TRBJ1-1; D gene unclear. CDR1 and CDR2 (germline): SGHTA, FQGNSA. The CDR3 is 14 amino acids. V gave up 1 base and J gave up 6 bases, with 12 bases separating them. This CDR3 is CASSLEIVGAEAFF. In DNA form, the CDR3 reads TGTGCCAGCAGCTTAGAGATTGTGGGCGCTGAAGCTTTCTTT. Full variable domain (missing parts from reference TRBV7-2 and TRBJ1-1): GAGVSQSPSNKVTEKGKDVELRCDPISGHTALYWYRQSLGQGLEFLIYFQGNSAPDKSGLPSDRFSAERTGGSVSTLTIQRTQQEDSAVYLCASSLEIVGAEAFFGQGTRLTVV.

The rearrangement joins TRBV6-1 to TRBJ2-3; 7 nucleotides agree with TRBD2. Germline assignment: CDR1 MNHNS and CDR2 SASEGT. Trimming cost V 8 bases and J 2 bases; bases outside gene matches: 10. The CDR3 spans 15 residues. The CDR3 nucleotides read TGTGCCAGCCTCGCTTGGCGGGGGTTCACAGATACGCAGTATTTT. It encodes CASLAWRGFTDTQYF.

The gene calls are TRBV9 and TRBJ2-6; 8 bases agree with TRBD1. The length of the CDR3 is 15 residues. Germline-derived CDR1 and CDR2 are SGDLS and YYNGEE. V was clipped by 5 bases and J by 12 bases; unmatched bases: 13. The DNA for the CDR3 is TGTGCCAGCAGTTTTGGACAGGGCACAAGTGGCGTCCTGACTTTC. It is translated as CASSFGQGTSGVLTF.

V gene TRBV30 combines with J gene TRBJ1-2; a possible D gene is TRBD1 (5 bases). The CDR3 has 12 amino acids. V lost 2 bases and J 4 bases, leaving 8 bases between the germline ends. CDR1 GTSNPN and CDR2 SVGIG come from the germline V gene (reference sequence). CDR3 sequence: CAWSQGAYGYTF. The CDR3 coding sequence is TGTGCCTGGAGTCAGGGCGCCTATGGCTACACCTTC.

This clone was found a few times. The V and J genes are TRBV30 and TRBJ2-3; 9 bases align to TRBD2. V shed 2 bases and J 0 bases; nucleotides not matched to a gene: 3. Germline V gives CDR1 GTSNPN, CDR2 SVGIG (reference sequence). This CDR3 has 15 amino acids. The CDR3 reads CAWSLLAGSTDTQYF. CDR3 nucleotides: TGTGCCTGGAGTTTGCTAGCGGGGAGCACAGATACGCAGTATTTT.

The rearrangement uses TRBV5-1 and TRBJ2-1, with D perhaps assigned TRBD1 or TRBD2 (6 bases each). V gave up 6 bases and J gave up 4 bases, with 20 bases separating them. This CDR3 has 16 residues. Looked up from germline, CDR1 is SGHRS and CDR2 is YFSETQ. The CDR3 reads CASTRGREPQYNEQFF. CDR3 in DNA: TGCGCCAGCACCAGGGGCCGGGAGCCGCAGTACAATGAGCAGTTCTTC.

The V gene is TRBV30, the J gene TRBJ2-2; D gene ambiguous. CDR1 GTSNPN and CDR2 SVGIG come from the germline V gene (reference sequence). The CDR3 runs 15 residues. The V end was cut by 5 bases, the J end by 4 bases, with 17 bases between. CDR3 DNA: TGTGCCTGGGGACCCTTTGACCGAGGCACCGGGGAGCTGTTTTTT. Amino acids: CAWGPFDRGTGELFF.

This clone was counted once. V is TRBV30 and J is TRBJ2-3; 9 nucleotides align to TRBD2. J was trimmed by 6 bases and V by 4 bases; bases with no gene match: 11. CDR1 and CDR2 (germline): GTSNPN, SVGIG (reference sequence). The CDR3 consists of 15 residues. CDR3 amino acids: CAWKRNSGGPDTQYF. CDR3 DNA sequence: TGTGCCTGGAAAAGGAATAGCGGGGGACCGGATACGCAGTATTTT.